Following are 18 T cell receptor beta chains from one sample sequenced in a study of T cell responses to AZD1222 COVID-19 vaccine. Sequencing used immunoSEQ multiplex PCR; TCRdb keeps in-frame clones, though not all of them. The data show tens of thousands of clones, with roughly 90% seen just once and around an eighth held by the top ten. The sequencing used peripheral blood, collected 28 days after the second AZD1222 dose. The origin of the receptors is an adult who received the AZD1222 COVID-19 vaccine.

This sequence joins TRBV19 and TRBJ2-2; 11 bases align to TRBD1. Germline V gene data show CDR1 as LNHDA and CDR2 as SQIVND (reference sequence). This CDR3 region has 15 residues. The CDR3 here is CASVAGTGGAGELFF. DNA for the CDR3: TGTGCTTCCGTGGCCGGGACAGGGGGTGCCGGGGAGCTGTTTTTT. Complete variable domain (other parts from reference TRBV19 and TRBJ2-2): DGGITQSPKYLFRKEGQNVTLSCEQNLNHDAMYWYRQDPGQGLRLIYYSQIVNDFQKGDIAEGYSVSREKKESFPLTVTSAQKNPTAFYLCASVAGTGGAGELFFGEGSRLTVL.

The chain has TRBV7-2 and TRBJ2-7, with 7 bases aligning to TRBD2. V dropped 5 bases and J dropped 2; count of bases not matched to a gene: 15. The CDR3 length is 17 residues. Germline V gene lookup returns CDR1 SGHTA and CDR2 FQGNSA. The CDR3: CASSPVWEGRWPYEQYF. CDR3 DNA sequence: TGTGCCAGCAGCCCTGTTTGGGAGGGAAGGTGGCCCTACGAGCAGTACTTC.

V gene TRBV30 combines with J gene TRBJ2-2; maybe TRBD1 (6 bases). Deletions cut 6 bases from V and 4 bases from J, with 18 bases between. This CDR3 spans 15 amino acids. Germline values: CDR1 GTSNPN, CDR2 SVGIG (reference sequence). In DNA form, the CDR3 reads TGTGCCTGCACAGGGTCCGGAATCCTCACCGGGGAGCTGTTTTTT. It codes for CACTGSGILTGELFF.

About this clone itself: The sample has other DNA sequences that encode this CDR3 too. The chain couples TRBV6-5 to TRBJ1-2; no firm D call. V was pared by 3 bases and J by 5 bases, with 10 bases between. The length of the CDR3 is 13 residues. Germline V CDR1 and CDR2: MNHEY, SVGAGI. The CDR3: CASSYAGDYGYTF. CDR3 bases: TGTGCCAGCAGTTATGCAGGAGATTATGGCTACACCTTC.

V gene TRBV4-3 combines with J gene TRBJ2-7, with D possibly matching TRBD2 (5 bases). The V end lost 0 bases, the J end lost 0 bases, and 12 bases lay between the germline ends. Germline loops: CDR1 LGHNA, CDR2 YSLEER. The CDR3 is 16 amino acids. In nucleotides, the CDR3 is TGCGCCAGCAGCCAAGAGCGAGCGGTATTCTCCTACGAGCAGTACTTC. Amino acid sequence: CASSQERAVFSYEQYF.

This clone is a singleton in its sample. The rearrangement links TRBV7-9 to TRBJ1-1; a possible D gene is TRBD1 (5 bases). This CDR3 is built from 14 residues. Trimming left V 3 bases short and J 1 base short, with 9 bases between. Germline V gives CDR1 SEHNR, CDR2 FQNEAQ (reference sequence). The CDR3 bases are TGTGCCAGCAGCTTCGGGACTCCGAACACTGAAGCTTTCTTT. As protein: CASSFGTPNTEAFF.

The chain couples TRBV18 to TRBJ2-7; TRBD2 might be the D (5 bases). Germline V gene data show CDR1 as KGHSH and CDR2 as LQKENI. V was trimmed by 4 bases and J by 4 bases, leaving 8 bases between them. The CDR3 spans 12 residues. CDR3 coding DNA: TGTGCCAGCTCACTCCGGGGTTACGAGCAGTACTTC. Its protein is CASSLRGYEQYF. Supplemented by reference TRBV18 and TRBJ2-7, the full variable domain reads NAGVMQNPRHLVRRRGQEARLRCSPMKGHSHVYWYRQLPEEGLKFMVYLQKENIIDESGMPKERFSAEFPKEGPSILRIQQVVRGDSAAYFCASSLRGYEQYFGPGTRLTVT.

The CDR3 here is CASRGGEAEYNEQFF. CDR3 DNA sequence: TGTGCCAGCAGGGGGGGGGAGGCCGAATACAATGAGCAGTTCTTC. V and J are TRBV6-5 and TRBJ2-1, with TRBD2 matching over 7 bases. V dropped 6 bases and J dropped 4; count of bases not matched to a gene: 9. The CDR3 sequence is 15 residues long. Germline V gene sequence: CDR1 MNHEY, CDR2 SVGAGI.

The chain couples TRBV11-3 to TRBJ1-2; possibly TRBD1 for D (5 bases). V was pared by 5 bases and J by 4 bases, with 20 bases between. Germline V gene sequence: CDR1 SGHNT, CDR2 YENEEA. There are 16 residues in the CDR3. The CDR3 here is CASSPPGPVALYGYTF. CDR3 bases: TGTGCCAGCAGCCCCCCGGGACCAGTTGCGCTCTATGGCTACACCTTC. The variable domain in full, with the rest retrieved from reference TRBV11-3 and TRBJ1-2, is EAGVVQSPRYKIIEKKQPVAFWCNPISGHNTLYWYLQNLGQGPELLIRYENEEAVDDSQLPKDRFSAERLKGVDSTLKIQPAELGDSAVYLCASSPPGPVALYGYTFGSGTRLTVV.

The chain is built from TRBV10-3 and TRBJ1-2; D remains ambiguous. The CDR3 is 14 amino acids. Germline lookup yields CDR1 ENHRY and CDR2 SYGVKD. With 0 bases removed from V and 5 bases from J, the gap between germline ends came to 10 bases. CDR3 nucleotides: TGTGCCATCAGTGAGTCGCCAGGCTCTTATGGCTACACCTTC. Its protein is CAISESPGSYGYTF.

The chain uses TRBV19 and TRBJ2-3; D is ambiguous. CDR1 LNHDA and CDR2 SQIVND come from the germline V gene (reference sequence). The CDR3 covers 14 residues. Deletions cut 4 bases from V and 1 base from J, with 9 bases between. The CDR3 reads CASSKADRTDTQYF. The CDR3 DNA follows: TGTGCCAGTAGTAAGGCGGACCGCACAGATACGCAGTATTTT.

V and J are TRBV7-2 and TRBJ1-5; TRBD1 matches at 10 bases. CDR3 length: 16 amino acids. Germline lookup yields CDR1 SGHTA and CDR2 FQGNSA. The junction had 2 bases not matched to a gene; V was cut back by 1 base and J by 2 bases. The CDR3 DNA sequence: TGTGCCAGCAGCTTAGTGGGGACAGGGGGCAATCAGCCCCAGCATTTT. Its translation: CASSLVGTGGNQPQHF.

The V and J genes are TRBV5-3 and TRBJ2-7; the D gene could be TRBD1 or TRBD2 (6 bases each). TRBV5-3 is flagged as an ORF with uncertain function. V was trimmed by 2 bases and J by 2 bases, leaving 14 bases between them. CDR3 size: 15 residues. Here the CDR3 DNA reads TGTGCCAGAAGCTTATCGGGGGCGAACCCCTACGAGCAGTACTTC. Its protein product is CARSLSGANPYEQYF.

The gene calls are TRBV4-3 and TRBJ1-3; D may be TRBD1 (6 bases). CDR1 and CDR2 from the germline V gene are LGHNA and YSLEER. The CDR3 contains 15 residues. V lost 5 bases and J 4 bases, leaving 15 bases between the germline ends. The CDR3 loop is CASSLQGEFGNTIYF. The CDR3 nucleotides are TGCGCCAGCAGCTTACAGGGTGAGTTCGGAAACACCATATATTTT.

This chain joins TRBV6-5 and TRBJ2-5; D unclear. Germline-derived CDR1 and CDR2 are MNHEY and SVGAGI. V lost 7 bases and J lost 4, with 7 bases in between. CDR3 size: 11 residues. The CDR3: CASTRLETQYF. The CDR3 DNA reads as TGTGCCAGCACCCGACTAGAGACCCAGTACTTC.

The gene calls are TRBV9 and TRBJ2-1, with D unresolved. The germline V gene has CDR1 SGDLS and CDR2 YYNGEE. This CDR3 is built from 11 residues. Trimming pared 3 bases from V and 7 bases from J, leaving 5 bases between. The DNA of the CDR3 is TGTGCCAGCAGCGATAGGAATGAGCAGTTCTTC. This encodes CASSDRNEQFF. The variable domain in full, completed from reference TRBV9 and TRBJ2-1, reads DSGVTQTPKHLITATGQRVTLRCSPRSGDLSVYWYQQSLDQGLQFLIQYYNGEERAKGNILERFSAQQFPDLHSELNLSSLELGDSALYFCASSDRNEQFFGPGTRLTVL.

The chain links TRBV7-9 to TRBJ1-1, with 7 bases that match TRBD1. V dropped 5 bases and J dropped 1; count of bases not matched to a gene: 4. CDR3 length: 14 amino acids. Germline assignment: CDR1 SEHNR and CDR2 FQNEAQ (reference sequence). The CDR3 spells CASSPGDRNTEAFF. DNA of the CDR3: TGTGCCAGCAGCCCAGGGGACAGGAACACTGAAGCTTTCTTT.

The chain uses TRBV6-5 and TRBJ2-7; TRBD2 aligns across 13 bases. CDR3 length: 16 amino acids. Trimming removed 2 bases from V and 5 bases from J; junction bases left unmatched: 6. Per the germline V gene, CDR1 is MNHEY and CDR2 is SVGAGI. The CDR3 is CASSYQLAGGPHEQYF. In DNA form, the CDR3 reads TGTGCCAGCAGTTACCAACTAGCGGGGGGGCCCCACGAGCAGTACTTC.